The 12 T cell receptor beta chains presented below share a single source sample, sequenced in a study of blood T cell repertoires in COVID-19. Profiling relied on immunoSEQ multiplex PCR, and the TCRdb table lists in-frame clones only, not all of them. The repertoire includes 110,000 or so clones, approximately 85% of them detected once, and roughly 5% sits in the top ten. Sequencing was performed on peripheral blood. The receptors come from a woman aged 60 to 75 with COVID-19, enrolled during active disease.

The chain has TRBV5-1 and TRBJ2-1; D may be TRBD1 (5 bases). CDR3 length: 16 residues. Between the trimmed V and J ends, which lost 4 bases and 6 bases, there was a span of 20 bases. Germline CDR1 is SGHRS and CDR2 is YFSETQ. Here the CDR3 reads CASSDPRVFGGNEQFF. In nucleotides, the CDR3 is TGCGCCAGCAGCGACCCCAGGGTATTTGGTGGCAATGAGCAGTTCTTC.

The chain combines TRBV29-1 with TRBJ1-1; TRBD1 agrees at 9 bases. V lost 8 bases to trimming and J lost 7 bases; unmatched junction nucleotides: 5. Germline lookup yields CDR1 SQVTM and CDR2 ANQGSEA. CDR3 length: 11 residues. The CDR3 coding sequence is TGCAGCTTAACAGGGGGCGGTGAAGCTTTCTTT. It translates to CSLTGGGEAFF.

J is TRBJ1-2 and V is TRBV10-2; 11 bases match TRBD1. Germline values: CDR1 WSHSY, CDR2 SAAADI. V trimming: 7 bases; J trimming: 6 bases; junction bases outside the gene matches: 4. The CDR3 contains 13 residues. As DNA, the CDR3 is TGCGCCAGCACAAGGACAGGGGGCGATGGCTACACCTTC. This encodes CASTRTGGDGYTF.

CDR3 loop: CASSFARQGGHGYTF. The CDR3 DNA is TGCGCCAGCAGCTTTGCGAGACAGGGAGGACATGGCTACACCTTC. V usage is TRBV5-1 and J usage is TRBJ1-2, with 7 bases fitting TRBD1. The CDR3 totals 15 residues. Germline values: CDR1 SGHRS, CDR2 YFSETQ. V shed 2 bases and J 6 bases; nucleotides not matched to a gene: 10.

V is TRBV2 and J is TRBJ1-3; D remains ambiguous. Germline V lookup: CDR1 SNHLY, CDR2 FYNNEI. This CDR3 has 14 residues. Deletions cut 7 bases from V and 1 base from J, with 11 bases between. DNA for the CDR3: TGTGCCAGCACCCCGACTACATCTGGAAACACCATATATTTT. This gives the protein CASTPTTSGNTIYF. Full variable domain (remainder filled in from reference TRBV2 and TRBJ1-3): EPEVTQTPSHQVTQMGQEVILRCVPISNHLYFYWYRQILGQKVEFLVSFYNNEISEKSEIFDDQFSVERPDGSNFTLKIRSTKLEDSAMYFCASTPTTSGNTIYFGEGSWLTVV.

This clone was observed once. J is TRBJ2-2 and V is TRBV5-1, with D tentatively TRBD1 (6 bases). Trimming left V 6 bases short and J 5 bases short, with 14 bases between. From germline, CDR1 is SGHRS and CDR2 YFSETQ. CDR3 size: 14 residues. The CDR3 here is CASTLTGSTGELFF. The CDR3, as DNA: TGCGCCAGCACCCTAACAGGGTCGACCGGGGAGCTGTTTTTT.

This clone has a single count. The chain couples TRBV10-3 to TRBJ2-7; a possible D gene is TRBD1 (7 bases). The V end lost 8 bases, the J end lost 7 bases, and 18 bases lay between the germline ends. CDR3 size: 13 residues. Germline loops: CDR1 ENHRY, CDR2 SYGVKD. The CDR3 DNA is TGTGCCATCGGAGGGACAGAGATCGGGGAGCAGTACTTC. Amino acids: CAIGGTEIGEQYF.

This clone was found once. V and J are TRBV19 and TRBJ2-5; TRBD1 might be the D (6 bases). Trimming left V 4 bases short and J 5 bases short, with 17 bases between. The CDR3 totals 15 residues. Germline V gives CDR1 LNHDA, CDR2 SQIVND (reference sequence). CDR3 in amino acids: CASSTETGMRETQYF. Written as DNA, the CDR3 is TGTGCCAGTAGTACCGAAACAGGGATGCGGGAGACCCAGTACTTC.

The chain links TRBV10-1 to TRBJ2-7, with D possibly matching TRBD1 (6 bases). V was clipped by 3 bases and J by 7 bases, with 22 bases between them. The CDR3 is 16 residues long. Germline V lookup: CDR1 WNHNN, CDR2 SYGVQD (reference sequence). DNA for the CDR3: TGCGCCAGCAGTGACCCAGGGACAATCGCGGAGTTGGAGCAGTACTTC. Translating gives CASSDPGTIAELEQYF.

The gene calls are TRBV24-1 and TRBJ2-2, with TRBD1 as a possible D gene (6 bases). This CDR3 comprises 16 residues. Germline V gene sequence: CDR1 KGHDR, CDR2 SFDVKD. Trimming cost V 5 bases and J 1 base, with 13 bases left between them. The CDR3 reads CATSGTDSLNTGELFF. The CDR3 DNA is TGTGCCACCAGTGGGACAGACTCCTTGAACACCGGGGAGCTGTTTTTT.

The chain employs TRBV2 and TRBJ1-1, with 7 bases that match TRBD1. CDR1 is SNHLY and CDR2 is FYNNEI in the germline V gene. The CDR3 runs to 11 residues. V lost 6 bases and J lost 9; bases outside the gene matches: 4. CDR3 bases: TGTGCCAGCAGGGCAGGGGGGCAAGCTTTCTTT. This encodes CASRAGGQAFF.

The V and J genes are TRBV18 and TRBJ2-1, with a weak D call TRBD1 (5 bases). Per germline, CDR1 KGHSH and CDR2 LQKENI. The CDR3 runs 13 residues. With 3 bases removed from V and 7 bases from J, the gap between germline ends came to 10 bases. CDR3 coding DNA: TGTGCCAGCTCACCGAGTCAGGGTAATGAGCAGTTCTTC. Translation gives CASSPSQGNEQFF.